The 21 T cell receptor beta chains reported below all come from one sample, sequenced in a study of cytomegalovirus exposure and HLA in healthy donors. The PCR made use of 60 Vbeta and 13 Jbeta primers. Here immunoSEQ multiplex PCR was the method, and the copy in TCRdb shows in-frame clones only, minus some. Among more than 100,000 clones listed, less than 80% were seen once. Sequencing was carried out using PBMCs. The receptors originated from a man aged 50-60 years in good health and CMV-seropositive.

This clone was recorded many times. This sequence joins TRBV7-9 and TRBJ1-4; 8 bases map to TRBD1. In germline, CDR1 is SEHNR, CDR2 FQNEAQ (reference sequence). The V gene end was trimmed by 3 bases and the J gene end by 7 bases; junction bases not matched to a gene: 7. The CDR3 loop spans 15 amino acids. In nucleotides, the CDR3 is TGTGCCAGCAGCTTTCAGGGGGCGATTACTGAAAAACTGTTTTTT. Residues: CASSFQGAITEKLFF. Full variable domain (outside the CDR3, taken from reference TRBV7-9 and TRBJ1-4): DTGVSQNPRHKITKRGQNVTFRCDPISEHNRLYWYRQTLGQGPEFLTYFQNEAQLEKSRLLSDRFSAERPKGSFSTLEIQRTEQGDSAMYLCASSFQGAITEKLFFGSGTQLSVL.

The V gene is TRBV4-1, the J gene TRBJ1-3; 9 bases map to TRBD1. CDR1 and CDR2 from the germline V gene are MGHRA and YSYEKL. The V and J ends lost 8 bases and 0 bases, in that order; junction bases with no gene match: 17. This CDR3 is 19 amino acids long. CDR3 sequence reads: CASREGQGRSAYSGNTIYF. Here the CDR3 DNA reads TGCGCCAGCCGAGAGGGACAGGGAAGATCGGCGTACTCTGGAAACACCATATATTTT.

This clone turned up a few times. The genes are TRBV6-1 and TRBJ1-5, with D unclear. The ends were cut back, 4 bases at V and 7 bases at J, with 29 bases in the middle. The CDR3 extends over 19 amino acids. Germline CDR1 and CDR2: MNHNS and SASEGT. In DNA form, the CDR3 reads TGTGCCAGCAGTGGAAGCGTGAGGAGCCTTCCCTCGGGGAGGCAGCCCCAGCATTTT. It yields the protein CASSGSVRSLPSGRQPQHF.

This clone appeared a few times. The chain has TRBV19 and TRBJ2-2; D ambiguous. The ends were cut back, 3 bases at V and 2 bases at J, with 10 bases in the middle. Germline values: CDR1 LNHDA, CDR2 SQIVND (reference sequence). This CDR3 is 15 amino acids long. The CDR3 sequence: CASSIHRHNTGELFF. CDR3 coding DNA: TGTGCCAGTAGTATCCATCGACATAACACCGGGGAGCTGTTTTTT.

The genes are TRBV2 and TRBJ2-4, with TRBD1 identical over 9 bases. The CDR3 sequence is 15 residues long. Trimming removed 8 bases from V and 0 bases from J; junction bases left unmatched: 5. Germline values: CDR1 SNHLY, CDR2 FYNNEI. The CDR3 loop is CASGGTGLAKNIQYF. The CDR3 bases are TGTGCCAGCGGCGGGACAGGGTTAGCCAAAAACATTCAGTACTTC.

V gene TRBV29-1 combines with J gene TRBJ2-2; the D is unclear. Trimming took off 6 bases at V and 7 bases at J, with 6 bases between the two ends. Germline V gene lookup returns CDR1 SQVTM and CDR2 ANQGSEA. CDR3 length equals 10 residues. The DNA for the CDR3 is TGCAGCGTACTGAGCGGGGAGCTGTTTTTT. Amino acids: CSVLSGELFF.

In this sample, this clone turned up once. The rearrangement joins TRBV4-1 to TRBJ1-1, with D maybe TRBD1 (5 bases). The germline CDR1 and CDR2 sequences are MGHRA and YSYEKL. The CDR3 totals 18 residues. Trimming left V 1 base short and J 0 bases short, with 18 bases between. The CDR3 DNA is TGCGCCAGCAGCCAAGGGCGTTGGGGGGGTGGCATGAACACTGAAGCTTTCTTT. This codes for CASSQGRWGGGMNTEAFF.

This chain connects TRBV11-2 to TRBJ1-2, with 12 bases fitting TRBD1. Germline loops: CDR1 SGHAT, CDR2 FQNNGV. Germline trimming cut 5 bases from V and 4 bases from J; bases unmatched to any gene: 11. The CDR3 is made up of 17 amino acids. The CDR3 here is CASSPSGTGGLVYGYTF. CDR3 sequence (DNA): TGTGCCAGCAGCCCCAGCGGGACAGGGGGCTTGGTCTATGGCTACACCTTC.

The V and J genes are TRBV5-4 and TRBJ2-1; no definite D call. V shed 4 bases and J shed 0 bases, with 8 bases lying between them. The CDR3 totals 14 residues. Germline V gives CDR1 SGHNT, CDR2 YYREEE (reference sequence). The CDR3, as DNA: TGTGCCAGCAGCCCTAGACTCTCCTACAATGAGCAGTTCTTC. Translation: CASSPRLSYNEQFF.

The chain combines TRBV5-1 with TRBJ2-7; TRBD1 matches at 12 bases. The CDR3 consists of 20 residues. J was trimmed by 0 bases and V by 4 bases; bases with no gene match: 17. Germline V gene data show CDR1 as SGHRS and CDR2 as YFSETQ. This chain's CDR3 is CASSLGPGTGGINFSYEQYF. CDR3 sequence (DNA): TGCGCCAGCAGCCTAGGACCCGGGACAGGGGGCATTAACTTCTCCTACGAGCAGTACTTC. Together with reference TRBV5-1 and TRBJ2-7, the CDR3 gives the full variable domain: KAGVTQTPRYLIKTRGQQVTLSCSPISGHRSVSWYQQTPGQGLQFLFEYFSETQRNKGNFPGRFSGRQFSNSRSEMNVSTLELGDSALYLCASSLGPGTGGINFSYEQYFGPGTRLTVT.

The chain recombines TRBV18 with TRBJ1-1; 9 nucleotides align to TRBD1. The CDR3 length is 16 residues. In germline, CDR1 is KGHSH, CDR2 LQKENI. V lost 3 bases and J lost 10; bases outside the gene matches: 15. CDR3 loop: CASSPPGTGRTLGAFF. DNA for the CDR3: TGTGCCAGCTCACCCCCCGGGACAGGGAGGACTTTGGGAGCTTTCTTT.

The chain links TRBV4-1 to TRBJ1-5, with unresolved D. The CDR3 covers 15 residues. Germline-derived CDR1 and CDR2 are MGHRA and YSYEKL. V was shortened by 4 bases and J by 6 bases, with 16 bases between the two germline ends. CDR3 sequence: CASSPPPGAGQPQHF. The CDR3 DNA follows: TGCGCCAGCAGCCCCCCGCCGGGCGCGGGTCAGCCCCAGCATTTT.

V is TRBV4-1 and J is TRBJ2-3; no clear D gene. With 5 bases removed from V and 2 bases from J, the gap between germline ends came to 11 bases. Germline assignment: CDR1 MGHRA and CDR2 YSYEKL. This CDR3 is 14 amino acids long. CDR3 protein: CASSGSEHTDTQYF. DNA for the CDR3: TGCGCCAGCAGCGGCAGCGAACACACAGATACGCAGTATTTT.

The chain couples TRBV11-3 to TRBJ2-5; 7 nucleotides align to TRBD1. Germline V CDR1 and CDR2: SGHNT, YENEEA. The ends lost 5 bases at V and 4 bases at J; junction bases unmatched: 10. This CDR3 comprises 15 residues. As DNA, the CDR3 is TGTGCCAGCAGCCCAAACCTTGGGACAGCAGAGACCCAGTACTTC. Its protein is CASSPNLGTAETQYF.

Only a few counts were recorded for this clone. The rearrangement joins TRBV6-1 to TRBJ1-1; 7 bases are a match to TRBD1. Trimming took 6 bases from V and 6 from J; bases not matched to a gene: 7. CDR3 length equals 13 residues. Germline CDR1 MNHNS, CDR2 SASEGT. Here the CDR3 DNA reads TGTGCCAGCAGCAATCGACAGGGCCCTGAAGCTTTCTTT. It is translated as CASSNRQGPEAFF.

This clone was seen a single time. The chain has TRBV19 and TRBJ1-5; D is unclear. V lost 1 base and J 7 bases, leaving 11 bases between the germline ends. The germline gives CDR1 LNHDA, CDR2 SQIVND (reference sequence). The CDR3 runs to 14 residues. The CDR3 DNA follows: TGTGCCAGTAGTATAGCGGCGGTCGGGCAGCCCCAGCATTTT. Protein: CASSIAAVGQPQHF.

This chain's CDR3 is CASSYESLTGKETQYF. In DNA, the CDR3 is TGTGCCAGCAGCTACGAGTCCTTAACAGGTAAAGAGACCCAGTACTTC. This chain joins TRBV5-6 and TRBJ2-5; D is perhaps TRBD1 (5 bases). Germline CDR1 is SGHDT and CDR2 is YYEEEE. Between the trimmed V and J ends, which lost 3 bases and 3 bases, there was a span of 18 bases. The CDR3 is 16 amino acids.

This clone was seen a few times. V is TRBV9 and J is TRBJ2-1, with a possible D match to TRBD2 (5 bases). V lost 4 bases and J lost 4, with 6 bases in between. Germline V gene data show CDR1 as SGDLS and CDR2 as YYNGEE. This CDR3 comprises 12 residues. CDR3: CASSSGYNEQFF. The CDR3 DNA is TGTGCCAGCAGCTCGGGGTACAATGAGCAGTTCTTC.

This clone was observed a single time. The chain recombines TRBV6-6 with TRBJ1-1, with D hard to call. The germline gives CDR1 MNHNY, CDR2 SVGAGI (reference sequence). Trimming cost V 0 bases and J 0 bases, with 8 bases left between them. The CDR3 has 15 residues. CDR3 nucleotides: TGTGCCAGCAGTTACTCGCCCCAGATGAACACTGAAGCTTTCTTT. As protein: CASSYSPQMNTEAFF.

V is TRBV15 and J is TRBJ2-3; 9 nucleotides align to TRBD2. Trimming at V came to 8 bases and at J to 6 bases, leaving 3 bases not matched to a gene. This CDR3 has 12 amino acids. CDR1 is LNHNV and CDR2 is YYDKDF in the germline V gene (reference sequence). The CDR3 sequence is CATGAGGDTQYF. The DNA for the CDR3 is TGTGCCACCGGGGCGGGAGGGGATACGCAGTATTTT.

The chain recombines TRBV6-1 with TRBJ1-1; 8 bases map to TRBD1. Unmatched junction bases numbered 7, after V lost 3 bases and J lost 4 bases. The germline V gene has CDR1 MNHNS and CDR2 SASEGT. The CDR3 covers 15 residues. CDR3 sequence reads: CASSDQGAVATEAFF. CDR3 bases: TGTGCCAGCAGTGATCAGGGGGCCGTGGCCACTGAAGCTTTCTTT.